This entry is about one T cell receptor beta chain. Its antigen is as yet unknown. These data originate in a study of shared clonotypes between healthy human individuals. Study observations and caveats: A handful of donors held approximately 4.5% of naive CD4 clonotypes in common. When compared with the clonotypes that were shared by all four sorted-subset donors, the non-shared clonotypes turned out to have lower generation probabilities.

The CDR3 covers 16 residues. With V trimmed by 1 base and J by 5 bases, 7 bases remained unmatched. CDR1 is SGHTA and CDR2 is FQGNSA in the germline V gene. Clones were read by immunoSEQ multiplex PCR, and TCRdb kept only the in-frame ones, dropping some. This table holds 1.6 million or so clones, roughly 96% found once. V and J are TRBV7-2 and TRBJ1-1; 10 bases are a match to TRBD1. The clonotype originates from a man under 40 in good health. Sequencing used naive CD4+ T cells sorted from blood. Subset here: CD45RA+ positively selected. CDR3 protein: CASSLVGQGQGTEAFF. CDR3 DNA: TGTGCCAGCAGCTTAGTGGGACAGGGGCAGGGAACTGAAGCTTTCTTT.